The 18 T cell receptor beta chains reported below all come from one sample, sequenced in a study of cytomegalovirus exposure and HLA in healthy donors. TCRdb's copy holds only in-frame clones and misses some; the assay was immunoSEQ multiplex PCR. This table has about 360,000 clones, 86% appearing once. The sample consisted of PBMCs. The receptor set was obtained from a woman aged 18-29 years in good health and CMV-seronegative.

The CDR3: CASRAGQYTEAFF. The CDR3 coding sequence is TGTGCCAGCAGGGCAGGACAGTACACTGAAGCTTTCTTT. V usage is TRBV27 and J usage is TRBJ1-1; D perhaps matches TRBD1 (6 bases). The length of the CDR3 is 13 residues. Germline V lookup: CDR1 MNHEY, CDR2 SMNVEV (reference sequence). The germline V and J ends were trimmed by 6 bases and 3 bases, with 11 bases remaining between them.

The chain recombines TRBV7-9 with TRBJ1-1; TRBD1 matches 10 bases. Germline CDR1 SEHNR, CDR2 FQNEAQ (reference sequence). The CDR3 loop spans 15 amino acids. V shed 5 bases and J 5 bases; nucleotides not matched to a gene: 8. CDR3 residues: CASSMDRGFLTEAFF. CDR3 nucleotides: TGTGCCAGCAGCATGGACAGGGGGTTCTTGACTGAAGCTTTCTTT.

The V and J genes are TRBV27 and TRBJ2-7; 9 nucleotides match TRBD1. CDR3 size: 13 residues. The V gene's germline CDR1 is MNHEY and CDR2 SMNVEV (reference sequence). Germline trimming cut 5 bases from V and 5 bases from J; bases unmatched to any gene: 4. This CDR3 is CASSRQGDNEQYF. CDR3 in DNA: TGTGCCAGCAGTCGACAGGGGGACAACGAGCAGTACTTC.

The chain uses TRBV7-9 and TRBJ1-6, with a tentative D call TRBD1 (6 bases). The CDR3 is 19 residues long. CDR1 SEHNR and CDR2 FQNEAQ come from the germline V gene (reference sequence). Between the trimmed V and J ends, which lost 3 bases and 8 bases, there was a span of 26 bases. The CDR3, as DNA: TGTGCCAGCAGCTTCGGTAGGGATACAGGGAAAGAAGTCGATTCACCCCTCCACTTT. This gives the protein CASSFGRDTGKEVDSPLHF.

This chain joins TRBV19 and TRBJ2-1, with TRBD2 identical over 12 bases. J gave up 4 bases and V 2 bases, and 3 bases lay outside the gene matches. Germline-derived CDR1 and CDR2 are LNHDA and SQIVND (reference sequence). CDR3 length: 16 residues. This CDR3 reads CASSILAGGLYNEQFF. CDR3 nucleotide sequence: TGTGCCAGTAGTATACTAGCGGGGGGGCTGTACAATGAGCAGTTCTTC.

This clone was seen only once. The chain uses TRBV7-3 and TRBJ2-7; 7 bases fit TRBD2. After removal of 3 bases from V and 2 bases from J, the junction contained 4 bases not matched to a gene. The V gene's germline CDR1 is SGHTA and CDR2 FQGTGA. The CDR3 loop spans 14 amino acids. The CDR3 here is CASSFTGGPYEQYF. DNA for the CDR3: TGTGCCAGCAGCTTTACGGGAGGCCCCTACGAGCAGTACTTC.

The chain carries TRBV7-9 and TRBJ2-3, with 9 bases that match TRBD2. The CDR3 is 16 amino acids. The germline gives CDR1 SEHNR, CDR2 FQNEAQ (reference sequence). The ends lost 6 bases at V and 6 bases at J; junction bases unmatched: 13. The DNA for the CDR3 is TGTGCCAGCAGGAGTCAGCGGGGGGCCAACAGGGATACGCAGTATTTT. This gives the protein CASRSQRGANRDTQYF.

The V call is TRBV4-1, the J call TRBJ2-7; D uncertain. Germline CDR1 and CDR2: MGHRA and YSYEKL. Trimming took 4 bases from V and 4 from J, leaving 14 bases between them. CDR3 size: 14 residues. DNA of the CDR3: TGCGCCAGCAGCCGGCCCGGCGCGGCTTACGAGCAGTACTTC. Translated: CASSRPGAAYEQYF.

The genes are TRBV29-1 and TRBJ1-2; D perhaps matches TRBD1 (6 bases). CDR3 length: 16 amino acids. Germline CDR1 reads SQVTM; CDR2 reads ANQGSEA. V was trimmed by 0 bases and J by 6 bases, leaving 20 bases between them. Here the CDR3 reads CSVEEIDRPTLHGYTF. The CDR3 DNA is TGCAGCGTTGAAGAAATAGACAGGCCGACCCTTCATGGCTACACCTTC.

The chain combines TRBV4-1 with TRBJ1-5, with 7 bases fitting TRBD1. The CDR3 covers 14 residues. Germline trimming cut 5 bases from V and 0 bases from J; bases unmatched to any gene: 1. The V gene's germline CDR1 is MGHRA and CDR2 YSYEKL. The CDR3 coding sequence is TGCGCCAGCAGCGGGACAGCTAGCAATCAGCCCCAGCATTTT. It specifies CASSGTASNQPQHF.

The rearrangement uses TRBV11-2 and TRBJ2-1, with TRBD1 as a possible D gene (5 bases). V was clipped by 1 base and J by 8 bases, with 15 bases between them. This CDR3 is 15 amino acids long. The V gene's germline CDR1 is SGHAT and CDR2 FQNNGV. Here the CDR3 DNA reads TGTGCCAGCAGCTTAGTACTCCCCAGGGTGGATGAGCAGTTCTTC. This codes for CASSLVLPRVDEQFF.

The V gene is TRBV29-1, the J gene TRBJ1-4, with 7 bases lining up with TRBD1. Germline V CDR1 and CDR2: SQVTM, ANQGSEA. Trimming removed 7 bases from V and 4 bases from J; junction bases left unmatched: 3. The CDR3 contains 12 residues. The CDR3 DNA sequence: TGCAGCGCTAGACAGGGTAATGAAAAACTGTTTTTT. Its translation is CSARQGNEKLFF.

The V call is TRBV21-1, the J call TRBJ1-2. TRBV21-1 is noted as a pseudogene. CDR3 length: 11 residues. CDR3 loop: CASREVRGYTF. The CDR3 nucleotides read TGTGCCTCAAGGGAGGTAAGGGGCTACACCTTC.

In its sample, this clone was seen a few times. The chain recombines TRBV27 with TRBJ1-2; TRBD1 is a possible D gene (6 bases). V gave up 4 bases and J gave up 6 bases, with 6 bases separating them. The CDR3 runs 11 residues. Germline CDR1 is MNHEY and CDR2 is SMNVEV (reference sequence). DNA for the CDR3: TGTGCCAGCAGTTCAGGGGATGGCTACACCTTC. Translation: CASSSGDGYTF.

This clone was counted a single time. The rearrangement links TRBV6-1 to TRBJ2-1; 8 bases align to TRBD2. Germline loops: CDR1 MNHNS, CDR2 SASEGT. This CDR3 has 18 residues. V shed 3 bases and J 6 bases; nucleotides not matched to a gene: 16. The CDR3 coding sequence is TGTGCCAGCAGTGACCTCATTTTGCGGGGGGCCTCCGGCAATGAGCAGTTCTTC. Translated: CASSDLILRGASGNEQFF.

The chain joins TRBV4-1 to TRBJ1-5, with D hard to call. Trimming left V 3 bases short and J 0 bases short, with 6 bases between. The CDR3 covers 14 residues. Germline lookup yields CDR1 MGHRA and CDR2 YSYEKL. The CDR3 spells CASSHAYSNQPQHF. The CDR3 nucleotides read TGCGCCAGCAGCCACGCCTATAGCAATCAGCCCCAGCATTTT.

In nucleotides, the CDR3 is TGTGCCAGCAGTACGAGGGACACTGTAGCGGGAGGGCTCTGGGAGCAGTTCTTC. Amino acids: CASSTRDTVAGGLWEQFF. The V call is TRBV27, the J call TRBJ2-1; 11 nucleotides align to TRBD2. V lost 5 bases and J lost 10; bases outside the gene matches: 19. The CDR3 runs to 18 residues. Germline CDR1 MNHEY, CDR2 SMNVEV (reference sequence).

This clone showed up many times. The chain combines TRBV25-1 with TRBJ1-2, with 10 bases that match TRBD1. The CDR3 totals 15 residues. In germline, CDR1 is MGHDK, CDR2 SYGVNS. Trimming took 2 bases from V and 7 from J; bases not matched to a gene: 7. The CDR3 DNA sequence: TGTGCCAGCAGTGAAAGTAAAGGACAGGGGGTTGGCTACACCTTC. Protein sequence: CASSESKGQGVGYTF.